The source of this T cell receptor beta chain is a study of blood T cells in healthy people across ages. Regarding the study as a whole: Both naive CD4+ cell counts and diversity were greater in long-lived donors than in aged donors.

Concerning this clonotype: Its target is not known.

It was with a sample-barcoded 5' primer and a J-beta primer mix that a second PCR of roughly 6 to 12 cycles was run. Every sample produced at least 2.5 million CDR3-containing paired-end reads. Each CDR3 protein gets one entry after TCRdb re-called the 5' RACE reads with MiXCR. The sample has about 680,000 distinct CDR3 sequences; around half are singletons. Isolating PBMCs gave at least 6.5 million of these cells per sample. Sequenced sample: blood. This TCR derives from a woman between 55 and 75 years old in good health.

As DNA, the CDR3 is TGTGCCAGCAGTCATAGCGGGGGACAGATATTGAGCTCCTACAATGAGCAGTTCTTC. Translated, it gives CASSHSGGQILSSYNEQFF. This sequence joins TRBV7-8 and TRBJ2-1, with 9 bases matching TRBD2. This CDR3 region has 19 residues. After removal of 6 bases from V and 0 bases from J, the junction contained 15 bases not matched to a gene. Germline-derived CDR1 and CDR2 are SGHVS and FQNEAQ. The whole variable domain, remainder taken from reference TRBV7-8 and TRBJ2-1, is GAGVSQSPRYKVAKRGQDVALRCDPISGHVSLFWYQQALGQGPEFLTYFQNEAQLDKSGLPSDRFFAERPEGSVSTLKIQRTQQEDSAVYLCASSHSGGQILSSYNEQFFGPGTRLTVL.